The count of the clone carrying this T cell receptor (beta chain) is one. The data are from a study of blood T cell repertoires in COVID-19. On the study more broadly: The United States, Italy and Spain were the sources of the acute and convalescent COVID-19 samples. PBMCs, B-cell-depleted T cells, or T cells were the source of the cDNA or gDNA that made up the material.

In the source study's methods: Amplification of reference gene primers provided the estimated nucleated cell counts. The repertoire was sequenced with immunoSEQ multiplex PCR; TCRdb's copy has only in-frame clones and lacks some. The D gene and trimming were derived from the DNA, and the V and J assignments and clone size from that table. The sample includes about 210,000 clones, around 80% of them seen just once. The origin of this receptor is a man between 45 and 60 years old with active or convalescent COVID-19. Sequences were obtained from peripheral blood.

DNA of the CDR3: TGCAGTGCTAGTGGGGGCGGGACAGGACCACAGCCCCAGCATTTT. Protein product: CSASGGGTGPQPQHF. The rearrangement links TRBV20-1 to TRBJ1-5; 8 bases line up with TRBD1. With V trimmed by 3 bases and J by 7 bases, 11 bases remained unmatched. The CDR3 runs 15 residues. Germline V gene lookup returns CDR1 DFQATT and CDR2 SNEGSKA (reference sequence).